This TCR beta chain was sequenced during a study of cytomegalovirus exposure and HLA in healthy donors. The study, taken as a whole, reports: Later work found that TCR association rates differed between HLA loci; DRB1 had the most and HLA-C the fewest. Looking again later, the authors saw that most CMV-associated TCR beta chains seemed HLA-restricted. Some V segments (TRBV6-2 and TRBV6-3 among them) were excluded as indistinguishable.

CDR1 is SQVTM and CDR2 is ANQGSEA in the germline V gene. The CDR3 sequence is 13 residues long. The V segment lost 6 bases and the J segment 8 bases; nucleotides outside the gene matches: 7. In the PCR, 60 Vbeta and 13 Jbeta primers were used. Some clones are missing from TCRdb's copy, which holds only in-frame ones; the method was immunoSEQ multiplex PCR. The sample shows about 79,000 clones, and about 5% sits with its ten largest clones. For this clone: Its target is not known.

This chain connects TRBV29-1 to TRBJ2-1; 10 nucleotides align to TRBD2. The receptor's source is a man aged 25-40 years in good health and CMV-seronegative. The material sequenced was PBMCs. CDR3 region: CSVRAGGPDEQFF. The CDR3 region has the DNA TGCAGCGTCAGAGCGGGGGGGCCCGATGAGCAGTTCTTC.